A selection of T cell receptor beta chains follows, all from one sample in a study of blood T cell repertoires in COVID-19. The method was immunoSEQ multiplex PCR; TCRdb's version includes in-frame clones alone and lacks a portion of them. The sample lists 95,000 to 100,000 clones, around 87% occurring once. Sequencing was carried out using peripheral blood. The source is a woman aged 25 to 39 with acute or convalescent COVID-19. Each CDR3 is given with its conserved first and last residue. Each record gives: CDR3 protein, CDR3 DNA, J gene, clone size, V gene, D gene. The D gene is left open where the match is weak. Only part of the rows carry a size: once, few, many, or a class if the clone is expanded.

cdr3_aa: CASSPRPRGYSNQPQHF
cdr3_nt: TGTGCCAGCAGCCCCCGTCCCCGGGGGTATAGCAATCAGCCCCAGCATTTT
j_call: TRBJ1-5
clone_size: NA
v_call: TRBV5-6
d_call: NA

cdr3_aa: CASSPRVTGELFF
cdr3_nt: TGTGCCAGCAGCCCGCGGGTCACCGGGGAGCTGTTTTTT
j_call: TRBJ2-2
clone_size: NA
v_call: TRBV7-3
d_call: NA

cdr3_aa: CASSPTPTGTYGYTF
cdr3_nt: TGTGCCAGCTCACCAACTCCGACAGGGACCTATGGCTACACCTTC
j_call: TRBJ1-2
clone_size: once
v_call: TRBV18
d_call: TRBD1

cdr3_aa: CASSPALLGDEQFF
cdr3_nt: TGTGCCAGCTCACCAGCCCTCTTGGGCGATGAGCAGTTCTTC
j_call: TRBJ2-1
clone_size: NA
v_call: TRBV18
d_call: NA

cdr3_aa: CASSSGTERLNTEAFF
cdr3_nt: TGTGCCAGCAGTTCCGGGACAGAAAGATTGAACACTGAAGCTTTCTTT
j_call: TRBJ1-1
clone_size: NA
v_call: TRBV28
d_call: TRBD1

cdr3_aa: CASSPRAAGDYGYTF
cdr3_nt: TGTGCCAGCAGCCCAAGAGCGGCAGGGGACTATGGCTACACCTTC
j_call: TRBJ1-2
clone_size: NA
v_call: TRBV9
d_call: NA

cdr3_aa: CAWRNIYGYTF
cdr3_nt: TGTGCCTGGAGAAACATCTATGGCTACACCTTC
j_call: TRBJ1-2
clone_size: NA
v_call: TRBV30
d_call: NA

cdr3_aa: CAIGPGGDTGELFF
cdr3_nt: TGTGCCATCGGGCCCGGGGGTGACACCGGGGAGCTGTTTTTT
j_call: TRBJ2-2
clone_size: NA
v_call: TRBV10-3
d_call: NA

cdr3_aa: CATSRSLADRSSTDTQYF
cdr3_nt: TGTGCCACCAGCAGAAGCCTAGCGGACCGATCTAGCACAGATACGCAGTATTTT
j_call: TRBJ2-3
clone_size: NA
v_call: TRBV15
d_call: TRBD2

cdr3_aa: CASSPPGGSTDTQYF
cdr3_nt: TGTGCCAGCTCACCACCGGGGGGAAGCACAGATACGCAGTATTTT
j_call: TRBJ2-3
clone_size: few
v_call: TRBV18
d_call: NA

cdr3_aa: CASSRTFSSSGGATDTQYF
cdr3_nt: TGCGCCAGCAGCCGAACTTTTAGCAGTAGCGGGGGGGCCACAGATACGCAGTATTTT
j_call: TRBJ2-3
clone_size: NA
v_call: TRBV4-1
d_call: TRBD2

cdr3_aa: CASSVGGRLSSYNSPLHF
cdr3_nt: TGTGCCAGCAGCGTGGGGGGGAGGCTAAGCTCCTATAATTCACCCCTCCACTTT
j_call: TRBJ1-6
clone_size: NA
v_call: TRBV7-9
d_call: NA

cdr3_aa: CASSPTSGVFTDTQYF
cdr3_nt: TGTGCCAGCAGCCCGACTAGCGGGGTCTTCACAGATACGCAGTATTTT
j_call: TRBJ2-3
clone_size: NA
v_call: TRBV7-9
d_call: TRBD2